This entry lists 28 T cell receptor beta chains sequenced from one sample in a study of T cell responses to AZD1222 COVID-19 vaccine. The method was immunoSEQ multiplex PCR; TCRdb's version includes in-frame clones alone and lacks a portion of them. Of about 100,000 clones in the sample, approximately 91% were seen once. The sequencing here drew on peripheral blood, taken on day 0 of AZD1222 vaccination. The receptors were gathered from an adult in good health.

V gene TRBV7-9 combines with J gene TRBJ2-1; D possibly corresponds to TRBD1 (6 bases). Germline lookup yields CDR1 SEHNR and CDR2 FQNEAQ (reference sequence). There are 12 residues in the CDR3. V was pared by 6 bases and J by 7 bases, with 10 bases between. The CDR3 region has the DNA TGTGCCAGCAGGATACAGGGAAATGAGCAGTTCTTC. It codes for CASRIQGNEQFF.

This sequence joins TRBV9 and TRBJ2-7; D not resolved. The CDR3 runs 12 residues. Per germline, CDR1 SGDLS and CDR2 YYNGEE. V lost 4 bases to trimming and J lost 7 bases, with 12 bases between them. CDR3 DNA sequence: TGTGCCAGCAGCCCCGCGGTGGGGGAGCAGTACTTC. It yields the protein CASSPAVGEQYF.

This rearrangement joins TRBV24-1 to TRBJ1-2; possibly TRBD1 for D (6 bases). Per germline, CDR1 KGHDR and CDR2 SFDVKD. CDR3 size: 11 residues. Trimming stripped 9 bases from V and 8 bases from J, with 12 bases between. Written as DNA, the CDR3 is TGTGCCACCGGGACAAGCGCGGGCTACACCTTC. Encoded protein: CATGTSAGYTF.

J is TRBJ1-2 and V is TRBV7-9, with 9 nucleotides matching TRBD1. J gave up 4 bases and V 3 bases, and 18 bases lay outside the gene matches. Germline V CDR1 and CDR2: SEHNR, FQNEAQ (reference sequence). The CDR3 loop spans 19 amino acids. CDR3 protein: CASSFQGADRGRLLYGYTF. For the CDR3, the DNA is TGTGCCAGCAGCTTTCAAGGGGCGGACAGGGGAAGATTACTCTATGGCTACACCTTC.

This clone was observed a few times. The chain employs TRBV5-1 and TRBJ2-7, with TRBD1 as a possible D gene (5 bases). V was cut by 4 bases and J by 4 bases, with 9 bases left in between. The CDR3 length is 12 residues. The germline V gene encodes CDR1 SGHRS and CDR2 YFSETQ. CDR3 in amino acids: CASSQDRYEQYF. Here the CDR3 DNA reads TGCGCCAGCAGCCAAGACAGATACGAGCAGTACTTC. The full variable domain, completed using reference TRBV5-1 and TRBJ2-7, is KAGVTQTPRYLIKTRGQQVTLSCSPISGHRSVSWYQQTPGQGLQFLFEYFSETQRNKGNFPGRFSGRQFSNSRSEMNVSTLELGDSALYLCASSQDRYEQYFGPGTRLTVT.

The chain links TRBV30 to TRBJ1-5, with 10 bases matching TRBD1. There are 15 residues in the CDR3. CDR1 and CDR2 from the germline V gene are GTSNPN and SVGIG (reference sequence). Trimming removed 0 bases from V and 4 bases from J; junction bases left unmatched: 3. For the CDR3, the DNA is TGTGCCTGGAGTGTCCGACAGGGGGCAAATCAGCCCCAGCATTTT. The encoded protein is CAWSVRQGANQPQHF.

CDR3 loop: CASSPGLAGTFSYEQYF. As DNA, the CDR3 is TGTGCCAGCAGCCCGGGACTAGCGGGGACGTTTTCCTACGAGCAGTACTTC. The chain employs TRBV6-2 or TRBV6-3 and TRBJ2-7; 13 bases fit TRBD2. Germline V gene sequence: CDR1 MNHEY, CDR2 SVGEGT. The CDR3 spans 17 residues. After removal of 6 bases from V and 1 base from J, the junction contained 9 bases not matched to a gene.

The table lists this clone with a count of one. The gene calls are TRBV7-8 and TRBJ2-2, with a tentative D call TRBD2 (6 bases). Germline V gene lookup returns CDR1 SGHVS and CDR2 FQNEAQ. V was shortened by 5 bases and J by 7 bases, with 20 bases between the two germline ends. This CDR3 has 16 amino acids. Written as DNA, the CDR3 is TGTGCCAGCAGCCACACTTATAAAACAGCGGGCGGGGAGCTGTTTTTT. It specifies CASSHTYKTAGGELFF.

DNA of the CDR3: TGCGCCAGCAGTGTCCGAAGCCGACAGCAAGAGACCCAGTACTTC. Translation gives CASSVRSRQQETQYF. This sequence joins TRBV10-2 and TRBJ2-5; weak D call: TRBD1 (5 bases). Germline lookup yields CDR1 WSHSY and CDR2 SAAADI. Trimming took 4 bases from V and 2 from J, leaving 14 bases between them. The length of the CDR3 is 15 residues.

This chain connects TRBV2 to TRBJ2-7, with 11 bases that match TRBD2. CDR1 SNHLY and CDR2 FYNNEI come from the germline V gene. The CDR3 totals 13 residues. Unmatched junction bases numbered 4, after V lost 8 bases and J lost 4 bases. The DNA of the CDR3 is TGTGCCAGCGGGACTAGCGGAAGTTACGAGCAGTACTTC. As protein: CASGTSGSYEQYF.

The chain is built from TRBV2 and TRBJ1-1; possibly TRBD1 for D (6 bases). Germline V gene data show CDR1 as SNHLY and CDR2 as FYNNEI. V lost 6 bases, J lost 2 bases, and 13 bases lay in between. The CDR3 is made up of 14 amino acids. CDR3 bases: TGTGCCAGCAGAGAAAGGACAGACAACACTGAAGCTTTCTTT. Protein: CASRERTDNTEAFF.

The chain joins TRBV5-1 to TRBJ1-2, with D maybe TRBD1 (5 bases). Trimming took off 2 bases at V and 3 bases at J, with 17 bases between the two ends. Looked up from germline, CDR1 is SGHRS and CDR2 is YFSETQ. The CDR3 is 16 residues long. Written as DNA, the CDR3 is TGCGCCAGCAGCTTAGGATCGGCAGGGTTGGACTATGGCTACACCTTC. Its translation is CASSLGSAGLDYGYTF.

The V and J genes are TRBV28 and TRBJ2-1, with D possibly being TRBD1 (5 bases). The CDR3 is made up of 13 amino acids. Deletions cut 2 bases from V and 4 bases from J, with 6 bases between. CDR1 MDHEN and CDR2 SYDVKM come from the germline V gene. In DNA form, the CDR3 reads TGTGCCAGCAGTTTAAACAGGTACAATGAGCAGTTCTTC. Protein sequence: CASSLNRYNEQFF.

This clone was seen just once. V and J are TRBV4-1 and TRBJ2-3; a weak D match, TRBD2 (5 bases). The CDR3 covers 15 residues. Germline V gene data show CDR1 as MGHRA and CDR2 as YSYEKL. V was shortened by 0 bases and J by 4 bases, with 11 bases between the two germline ends. This CDR3 is CASSQEKASPDTQYF. The DNA of the CDR3 is TGCGCCAGCAGCCAAGAGAAAGCTAGCCCAGATACGCAGTATTTT.

The chain combines TRBV28 with TRBJ1-3; D is uncertain. V lost 3 bases and J 4 bases, leaving 10 bases between the germline ends. The germline CDR1 and CDR2 sequences are MDHEN and SYDVKM. CDR3 size: 14 residues. CDR3 in DNA: TGTGCCAGCAGTTTTAGGGCTTCAGGAAACACCATATATTTT. This translates into CASSFRASGNTIYF.

The chain uses TRBV7-2 and TRBJ1-4; possibly TRBD1 for D (5 bases). CDR3 size: 15 residues. The V end was cut by 6 bases, the J end by 6 bases, with 17 bases between. Germline V gene sequence: CDR1 SGHTA, CDR2 FQGNSA. CDR3 sequence: CASRTRGVGDEKLFF. CDR3 coding DNA: TGTGCCAGCAGGACCCGGGGGGTGGGTGATGAAAAACTGTTTTTT.

The rearrangement links TRBV2 to TRBJ1-4; no clear D. Trimming cost V 2 bases and J 5 bases, with 9 bases left between them. Germline CDR1 SNHLY, CDR2 FYNNEI. The CDR3 runs to 14 residues. This CDR3 reads CASSEMAVNEKLFF. DNA for the CDR3: TGTGCCAGCAGTGAAATGGCGGTGAATGAAAAACTGTTTTTT.

V gene TRBV2 combines with J gene TRBJ2-7; D possibly corresponds to TRBD2 (6 bases). From germline, CDR1 is SNHLY and CDR2 FYNNEI. The CDR3 totals 12 residues. The V and J ends lost 6 bases and 5 bases respectively, with 11 bases between them. CDR3 residues: CASRDGGNEQYF. The CDR3 DNA is TGTGCCAGCAGAGACGGGGGAAACGAGCAGTACTTC.

The table lists this clone with a few counts. The gene calls are TRBV19 and TRBJ1-1, with 9 bases matching TRBD1. The V and J ends lost 8 bases and 7 bases, in that order; junction bases with no gene match: 5. CDR3 size: 12 residues. Germline CDR1 is LNHDA and CDR2 is SQIVND (reference sequence). This CDR3 reads CASSGQGFEAFF. The DNA for the CDR3 is TGTGCCAGTTCGGGACAGGGCTTTGAAGCTTTCTTT.

The V call is TRBV11-2, the J call TRBJ1-2; 9 nucleotides align to TRBD1. The CDR3 length is 15 residues. With 4 bases clipped from V and 7 bases from J, the junction kept 10 bases outside the gene matches. In germline, CDR1 is SGHAT, CDR2 FQNNGV. CDR3 DNA sequence: TGTGCCAGCAGCTCGCCGCGGACAGGGGAGGGTGGCTACACCTTC. Amino acid sequence: CASSSPRTGEGGYTF.

The V gene is TRBV21-1, the J gene TRBJ1-2; TRBD1 reflects the table's D call only, with no check against the DNA. TRBV21-1 is deemed a pseudogene. The CDR3 covers 16 residues. The CDR3 region has the DNA TGTGCCAGCAGCTCCGGTCGGGCAGGGGATGACTATGGCTACACCTTC. This translates into CASSSGRAGDDYGYTF.

This chain uses TRBV19 with TRBJ1-4; weak D call: TRBD1 (5 bases). Deletions cut 8 bases from V and 8 bases from J, with 18 bases between. The CDR3 loop spans 14 amino acids. The germline gives CDR1 LNHDA, CDR2 SQIVND (reference sequence). Here the CDR3 DNA reads TGTGCCAGTGGAAGAGATGGCAGGGCCGAAAAACTGTTTTTT. The encoded protein is CASGRDGRAEKLFF.

This chain uses TRBV6-5 with TRBJ1-3, with a possible D match to TRBD1 (5 bases). There are 14 residues in the CDR3. V was pared by 11 bases and J by 4 bases, with 18 bases between. Looked up from germline, CDR1 is MNHEY and CDR2 is SVGAGI. CDR3 in DNA: TGTGCCGTTCGTCGGGGGGATCCCGGAAACACCATATATTTT. Protein: CAVRRGDPGNTIYF.

The chain employs TRBV6-4 and TRBJ1-1; TRBD1 might be the D (5 bases). The CDR3 loop spans 14 amino acids. Trimming stripped 4 bases from V and 8 bases from J, with 17 bases between. CDR1 MRHNA and CDR2 SNTAGT come from the germline V gene. The CDR3, as DNA: TGTGCCAGCAGTGTCGACAGCAATGACGGGGAAGCTTTCTTT. Its protein is CASSVDSNDGEAFF.

The sample holds one count of this clone. The J gene is TRBJ2-3, the V gene TRBV6-6, with TRBD2 identical over 7 bases. The CDR3 spans 15 residues. Germline CDR1 reads MNHNY; CDR2 reads SVGAGI (reference sequence). V trimming: 6 bases; J trimming: 0 bases; junction bases outside the gene matches: 6. This CDR3 reads CASRETSVSTDTQYF. CDR3 nucleotide sequence: TGTGCCAGCAGAGAAACTAGCGTAAGCACAGATACGCAGTATTTT.

The chain couples TRBV2 to TRBJ2-5; D may be TRBD1 (5 bases). The CDR3 consists of 12 residues. V lost 8 bases and J lost 1, with 8 bases in between. Per the germline V gene, CDR1 is SNHLY and CDR2 is FYNNEI. The CDR3 sequence is CASGASQETQYF. The CDR3, as DNA: TGTGCCAGCGGGGCGAGCCAAGAGACCCAGTACTTC.

On this clone: The junction does not match germline at one end; this may be a read error. V and J are TRBV19 and TRBJ2-1; unclear D gene. The germline V gene has CDR1 LNHDA and CDR2 SQIVND (reference sequence). CDR3 size: 15 residues. The CDR3 here is CASSILGEGRNEQFF. As DNA, the CDR3 is TGCGCCAGTAGTATACTGGGTGAAGGGCGCAATGAGCAGTTCTTC.

The chain couples TRBV5-1 to TRBJ1-6; 9 nucleotides match TRBD1. Germline lookup yields CDR1 SGHRS and CDR2 YFSETQ. The CDR3 is 14 amino acids. The V gene end was trimmed by 9 bases and the J gene end by 11 bases; junction bases not matched to a gene: 12. CDR3 residues: CATKETGGRAPLHF. The CDR3, as DNA: TGCGCCACCAAGGAGACAGGGGGACGTGCACCCCTCCACTTT.